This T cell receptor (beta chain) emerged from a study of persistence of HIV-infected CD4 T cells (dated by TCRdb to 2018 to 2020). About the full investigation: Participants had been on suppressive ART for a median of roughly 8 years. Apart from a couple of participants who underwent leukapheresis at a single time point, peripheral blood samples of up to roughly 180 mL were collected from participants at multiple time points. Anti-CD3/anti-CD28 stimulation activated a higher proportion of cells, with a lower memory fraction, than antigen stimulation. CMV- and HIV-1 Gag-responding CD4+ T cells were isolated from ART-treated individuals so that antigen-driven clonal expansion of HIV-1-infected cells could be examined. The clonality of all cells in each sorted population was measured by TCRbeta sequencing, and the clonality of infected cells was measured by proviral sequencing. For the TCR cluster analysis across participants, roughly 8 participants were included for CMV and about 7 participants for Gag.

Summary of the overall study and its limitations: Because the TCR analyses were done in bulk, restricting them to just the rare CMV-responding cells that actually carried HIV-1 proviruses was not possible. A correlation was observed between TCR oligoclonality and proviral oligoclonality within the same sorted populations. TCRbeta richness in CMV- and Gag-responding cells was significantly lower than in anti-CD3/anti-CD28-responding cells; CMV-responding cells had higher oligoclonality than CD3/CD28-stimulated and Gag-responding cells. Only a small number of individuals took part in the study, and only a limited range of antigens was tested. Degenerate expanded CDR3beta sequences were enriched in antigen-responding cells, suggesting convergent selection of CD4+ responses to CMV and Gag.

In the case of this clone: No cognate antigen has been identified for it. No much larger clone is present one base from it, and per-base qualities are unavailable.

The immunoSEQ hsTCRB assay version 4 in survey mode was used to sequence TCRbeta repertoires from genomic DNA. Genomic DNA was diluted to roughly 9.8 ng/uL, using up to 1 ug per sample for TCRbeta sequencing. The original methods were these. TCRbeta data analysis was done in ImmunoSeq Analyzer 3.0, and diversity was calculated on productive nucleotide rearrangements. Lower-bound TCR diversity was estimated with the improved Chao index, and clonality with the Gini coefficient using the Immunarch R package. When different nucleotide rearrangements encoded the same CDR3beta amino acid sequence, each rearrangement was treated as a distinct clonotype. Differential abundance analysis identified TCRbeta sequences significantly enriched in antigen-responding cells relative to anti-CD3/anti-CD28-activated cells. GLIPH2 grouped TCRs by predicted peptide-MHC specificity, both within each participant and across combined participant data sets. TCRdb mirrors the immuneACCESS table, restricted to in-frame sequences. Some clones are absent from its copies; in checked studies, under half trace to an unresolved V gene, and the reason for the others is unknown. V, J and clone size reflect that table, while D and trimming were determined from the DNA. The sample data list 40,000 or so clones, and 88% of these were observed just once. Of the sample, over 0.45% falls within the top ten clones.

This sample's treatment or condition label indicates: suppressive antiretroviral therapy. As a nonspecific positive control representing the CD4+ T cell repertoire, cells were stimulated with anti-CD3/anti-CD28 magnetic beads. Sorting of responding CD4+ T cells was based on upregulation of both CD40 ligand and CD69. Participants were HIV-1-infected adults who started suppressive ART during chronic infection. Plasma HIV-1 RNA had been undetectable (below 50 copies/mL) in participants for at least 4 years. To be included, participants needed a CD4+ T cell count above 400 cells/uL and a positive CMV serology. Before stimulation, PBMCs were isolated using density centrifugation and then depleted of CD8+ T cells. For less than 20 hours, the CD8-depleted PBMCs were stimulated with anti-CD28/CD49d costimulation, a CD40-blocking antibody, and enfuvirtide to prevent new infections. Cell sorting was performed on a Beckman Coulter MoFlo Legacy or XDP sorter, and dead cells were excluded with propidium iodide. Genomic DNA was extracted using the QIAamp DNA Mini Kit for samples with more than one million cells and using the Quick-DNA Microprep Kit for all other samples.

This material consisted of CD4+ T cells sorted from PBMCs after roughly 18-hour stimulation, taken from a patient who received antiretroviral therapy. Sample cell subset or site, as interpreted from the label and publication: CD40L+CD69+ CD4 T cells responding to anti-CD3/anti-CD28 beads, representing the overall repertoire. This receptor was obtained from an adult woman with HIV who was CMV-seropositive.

This receptor carries the CDR3 CASTAGGPYGELFF. The DNA reads TGTGCCAGCACAGCGGGGGGGCCTTACGGGGAGCTGTTTTTT. The sequence is built from TRBV6-5 and TRBJ2-2, with 10 junctional bases fitting TRBD2. The CDR3 spans 14 residues, from the cysteine through the phenylalanine. Only the CDR3 DNA stays, 42 bases, in frame from base 1. For this chain, trimming is 7 bases at the V end and 7 bases at the J end, and the number of junction bases without a gene match is 6. For CDR1 and CDR2, the germline V gene lists MNHEY and SVGAGI.